A single sample gave rise to the 19 T cell receptor beta chains below, sequenced in a study of T cell repertoires in cytomegalovirus infection. Via MiXCR, TCRdb re-called the reads, giving one row per CDR3 protein. Among about 150,000 distinct CDR3 sequences listed, around a quarter were seen once. The sequencing input was PBMCs. Receptors originate from a human donor in good health (CMV status not recorded). Some clones in this sample may be carry-over from other donors' samples.

This clonotype was detected many times. In DNA, the CDR3 is TGTGCCAGCAGCACAGAGGCAGGGGGCGCCTATGGCTACACCTTC. Translating gives CASSTEAGGAYGYTF. The chain joins TRBV7-6 to TRBJ1-2; 8 bases align to TRBD1. Losses at the gene ends were 5 bases for V and 4 bases for J; bases not matched to a gene: 9. The germline V gene has CDR1 SGHVS and CDR2 FNYEAQ. CDR3 length: 15 amino acids.

The V call is TRBV2, the J call TRBJ2-1; D call uncertain. Germline CDR1 reads SNHLY; CDR2 reads FYNNEI. V shed 1 base and J shed 10 bases, with 8 bases lying between them. The CDR3 covers 12 residues. DNA for the CDR3: TGTGCCAGCAGTGAAGAAGAGTGGGAGCAGTTCTTC. Encoded protein: CASSEEEWEQFF.

The V and J genes are TRBV2 and TRBJ1-2, with TRBD1 as a possible D gene (6 bases). The CDR3 extends over 15 amino acids. Per germline, CDR1 SNHLY and CDR2 FYNNEI. Trimming removed 3 bases from V and 4 bases from J, with 15 bases in between. DNA for the CDR3: TGTGCCAGCAGTGAGGGGGGCAGGGAGGCCTATGGCTACACCTTC. Translating gives CASSEGGREAYGYTF.

In this sample, this clonotype turned up once. The V and J genes are TRBV6-2 or TRBV6-3 and TRBJ2-7; TRBD2 aligns across 13 bases. Germline loops: CDR1 MNHEY, CDR2 SVGEGT. J lost 0 bases, V lost 6 bases, and 11 bases had no gene match. This CDR3 has 18 residues. CDR3 in amino acids: CASSGGLAGYSSSYEQYF. The CDR3 DNA is TGTGCCAGCAGCGGGGGACTAGCGGGGTACTCCAGCTCCTACGAGCAGTACTTC.

This clonotype has only a few counts. The chain couples TRBV7-2 to TRBJ2-7; 7 nucleotides match TRBD1. Losses at the gene ends were 5 bases for V and 7 bases for J; bases not matched to a gene: 8. Germline CDR1 SGHTA, CDR2 FQGNSA. The CDR3 totals 13 residues. The CDR3 DNA sequence: TGTGCCAGCAGCCCACCCCCGACAGGGGAGCAGTACTTC. Encoded protein: CASSPPPTGEQYF.

In this sample, this clonotype turned up a few times. V gene TRBV7-8 combines with J gene TRBJ1-2; 8 bases fit TRBD1. The CDR3 covers 14 residues. The germline V gene has CDR1 SGHVS and CDR2 FQNEAQ. The V segment lost 5 bases and the J segment 4 bases; nucleotides outside the gene matches: 6. CDR3 in DNA: TGTGCCAGCAGCCCCCGGACAGGGCCCTATGGCTACACCTTC. The encoded protein is CASSPRTGPYGYTF.

V gene TRBV6-5 combines with J gene TRBJ2-7; 9 bases map to TRBD2. The germline CDR1 and CDR2 sequences are MNHEY and SVGAGI. V lost 1 base and J lost 1; bases outside the gene matches: 2. The CDR3 consists of 15 residues. The CDR3 nucleotides are TGTGCCAGCAGTTACTTTACTAGCGGGTCCTACGAGCAGTACTTC. Protein product: CASSYFTSGSYEQYF.

The J gene is TRBJ1-2, the V gene TRBV10-3, with D possibly matching TRBD1 (6 bases). Looked up from germline, CDR1 is ENHRY and CDR2 is SYGVKD. Trimming removed 11 bases from V and 4 bases from J, with 23 bases in between. The CDR3 extends over 15 amino acids. This CDR3 is CAVLTRDKRGYGYTF. The CDR3 DNA sequence: TGTGCCGTACTCACCCGGGACAAAAGGGGCTATGGCTACACCTTC.

This clonotype was detected many times. The rearrangement links TRBV7-3 to TRBJ2-2; D is ambiguous. This CDR3 has 11 residues. V lost 8 bases and J lost 2, with 3 bases in between. CDR1 is SGHTA and CDR2 is FQGTGA in the germline V gene. The CDR3 loop is CASGNTGELFF. DNA for the CDR3: TGTGCCAGCGGAAACACCGGGGAGCTGTTTTTT.

This clonotype was picked up many times. The J gene is TRBJ1-5, the V gene TRBV7-9; 9 bases match TRBD1. Looked up from germline, CDR1 is SEHNR and CDR2 is FQNEAQ (reference sequence). This CDR3 is built from 14 residues. V shed 5 bases and J 7 bases; nucleotides not matched to a gene: 6. The CDR3 protein is CASSAGTGLQPQHF. The DNA of the CDR3 is TGTGCCAGCAGCGCCGGGACAGGGTTGCAGCCCCAGCATTTT.

About this clonotype: This clone may be a read error of a much larger clone one base away. This chain joins TRBV7-2 and TRBJ2-3; the match to TRBD2 covers 11 bases. CDR3 length equals 15 residues. In germline, CDR1 is SGHTA, CDR2 FQGNSA. V lost 4 bases to trimming and J lost 5 bases; unmatched junction nucleotides: 5. The CDR3 DNA reads TGTGCCAGCAGCTCTAGCGGGGGGACCATAGATACGCAGTATTTT. It codes for CASSSSGGTIDTQYF. Based on the CDR3 plus reference TRBV7-2 and TRBJ2-3, the full variable domain is GAGVSQSPSNKVTEKGKDVELRCDPISGHTALYWYRQSLGQGLEFLIYFQGNSAPDKSGLPSDRFSAERTGGSVSTLTIQRTQQEDSAVYLCASSSSGGTIDTQYFGPGTRLTVL.

The chain has TRBV20-1 and TRBJ2-2; no reliable D call. The CDR3 runs 16 residues. Germline CDR1 is DFQATT and CDR2 is SNEGSKA (reference sequence). The V and J ends lost 1 base and 0 bases respectively, with 12 bases between them. The CDR3 sequence: CSARGSGSANTGELFF. As DNA, the CDR3 is TGCAGTGCTAGAGGGTCCGGGTCCGCGAACACCGGGGAGCTGTTTTTT.

V is TRBV7-9 and J is TRBJ2-3; D is unclear. This CDR3 region has 11 residues. The germline V gene has CDR1 SEHNR and CDR2 FQNEAQ (reference sequence). V lost 5 bases to trimming and J lost 9 bases, with 9 bases between them. The CDR3 sequence: CASSPLVTQYF. Here the CDR3 DNA reads TGTGCCAGCAGCCCCCTGGTAACGCAGTATTTT. The variable domain in full, with the rest retrieved from reference TRBV7-9 and TRBJ2-3, is DTGVSQNPRHKITKRGQNVTFRCDPISEHNRLYWYRQTLGQGPEFLTYFQNEAQLEKSRLLSDRFSAERPKGSFSTLEIQRTEQGDSAMYLCASSPLVTQYFGPGTRLTVL.

The chain links TRBV27 to TRBJ2-3, with TRBD2 matching 8 bases. The CDR3 is 16 residues long. CDR1 MNHEY and CDR2 SMNVEV come from the germline V gene (reference sequence). Trimming removed 7 bases from V and 6 bases from J; junction bases left unmatched: 15. CDR3 DNA: TGTGCCAGCAATCCCCCGGGTGTAGGCGGGAGGGATACGCAGTATTTT. It encodes CASNPPGVGGRDTQYF.

This chain uses TRBV10-3 with TRBJ2-3, with a tentative D call TRBD2 (5 bases). The V and J ends lost 6 bases and 6 bases respectively, with 13 bases between them. Germline CDR1 is ENHRY and CDR2 is SYGVKD. The CDR3 extends over 13 amino acids. CDR3 nucleotide sequence: TGTGCCATCAGATCGGGGTTGACCGATACGCAGTATTTT. Its protein is CAIRSGLTDTQYF.

The V and J genes are TRBV11-2 and TRBJ2-1; 12 nucleotides align to TRBD2. After removal of 1 base from V and 7 bases from J, the junction contained 11 bases not matched to a gene. CDR3 length: 18 amino acids. Germline CDR1 SGHAT, CDR2 FQNNGV. The CDR3 DNA reads TGTGCCAGCAGCTTAGGGGTCCTAGCGGGGGGGAGGAGGAATGAGCAGTTCTTC. It specifies CASSLGVLAGGRRNEQFF.

This chain uses TRBV5-1 with TRBJ2-7; TRBD1 aligns across 10 bases. This CDR3 comprises 15 residues. V gave up 4 bases and J gave up 3 bases; unmatched junction bases: 7. Germline CDR1 SGHRS, CDR2 YFSETQ. The CDR3 here is CASSHYGTGVYEQYF. In DNA form, the CDR3 reads TGCGCCAGCAGCCATTACGGGACAGGGGTCTACGAGCAGTACTTC.

This clonotype was picked up a small number of times. V is TRBV16 and J is TRBJ1-5, with D perhaps matching TRBD1 (6 bases). The germline gives CDR1 KGHSY, CDR2 FQNENV. Trimming cost V 0 bases and J 7 bases, with 13 bases left between them. This CDR3 contains 15 residues. CDR3 nucleotide sequence: TGTGCCAGCAGCCAATCGTACAGGGCGGCCCAGCCCCAGCATTTT. It is translated as CASSQSYRAAQPQHF.

This clonotype has more than one count but fewer than ten. J is TRBJ2-1 and V is TRBV5-1, with D maybe TRBD2 (5 bases). Germline values: CDR1 SGHRS, CDR2 YFSETQ. The V gene lost 0 bases and the J gene lost 9 bases, with 10 bases spanning the gap. CDR3 length: 13 amino acids. CDR3 residues: CASSLAGLGEQFF. The CDR3 DNA follows: TGCGCCAGCAGCTTGGCGGGATTGGGTGAGCAGTTCTTC.